A selection of T cell receptor beta chains follows, all from one sample in a study of beta chain features in type 1 diabetes. The data were produced by immunoSEQ multiplex PCR, yet TCRdb's version contains in-frame clones alone and is incomplete. Of about 180,000 clones in the sample, approximately 8.1% were seen once. Sample: central memory CD4+ T cells from blood. The origin of the receptors is a man aged 18 to 35 with type 1 diabetes. Each CDR3 is given with its conserved first and last residue. D genes are given only for firm matches. Clone size is given for some rows only: seen once, a few or many times, or a class if the clone is expanded.

CDR3nt,CDR3aa,j_gene,d_gene,v_gene,abundance
TGCGCCAGCAGCTTTGGACTAGCGGGAGTGGGATACAATGAGCAGTTCTTC,CASSFGLAGVGYNEQFF,TRBJ2-1,TRBD2,TRBV5-1,NA
TGTGCCAGCAGCGCCCAGGGGGGAGCCTATGGCTACACCTTC,CASSAQGGAYGYTF,TRBJ1-2,TRBD1,TRBV7-2,few
TGTGCCTGGAGGACGGGAGCAGATACGCAGTATTTT,CAWRTGADTQYF,TRBJ2-3,NA,TRBV30,few
TGTGCCAGCAGCCAAGATCCCGGCTCCGGGGGGGAGACCCAGTACTTC,CASSQDPGSGGETQYF,TRBJ2-5,TRBD2,TRBV14,few
TGTGCCAGCAGCTACGAACCCGGGACAGGGCAAGAGACCCAGTACTTC,CASSYEPGTGQETQYF,TRBJ2-5,TRBD1,TRBV5-4,NA
TGTGCCAGCAGGGGGACAGCAGGCGGTTCCGGCCCCCAGCATTTT,CASRGTAGGSGPQHF,TRBJ1-5,TRBD1,TRBV6-1,few
TGTGCCAGCAGCCAAGAGCCGGTAACCCCTAGCGTAGCCGGGGAGCTGTTTTTT,CASSQEPVTPSVAGELFF,TRBJ2-2,NA,TRBV4-2,NA
TGTGCCAGTAGTCAGGGCTCGTATCCCAATGAGCAGTTCTTC,CASSQGSYPNEQFF,TRBJ2-1,NA,TRBV19,once
TGCGCCAGCAGCCAGGCGACAGGGGGGGGCACCGGGGAGCTGTTTTTT,CASSQATGGGTGELFF,TRBJ2-2,TRBD1,TRBV4-3,NA
TGTGCCAGCAGCTTCAGGGACATGAACACTGAAGCTTTCTTT,CASSFRDMNTEAFF,TRBJ1-1,NA,TRBV5-5,few
TGTGCCAGTAGTATAGGACAGGACCATGGCTACACCTTC,CASSIGQDHGYTF,TRBJ1-2,NA,TRBV19,few
TGTGCCACAATAGCGGGAGCAGATTGGAATGAGCAGTTCTTC,CATIAGADWNEQFF,TRBJ2-1,TRBD2,TRBV6-1,NA
TGTGCCAGCAGCTTAAAGGGGTCCACAGGAAACACCATATATTTT,CASSLKGSTGNTIYF,TRBJ1-3,NA,TRBV5-4,NA
TGCGCCAGCAGCCCCCCGGCTAGCGGGGGGGGAAATGAGCAGTTCTTC,CASSPPASGGGNEQFF,TRBJ2-1,TRBD2,TRBV5-1,NA
TGTGCCAGCAGTCTGGGGGCCGGAGTAGGTACTGAAGCTTTCTTT,CASSLGAGVGTEAFF,TRBJ1-1,NA,TRBV28,NA
TGTGCCAGCAGTTTTCCAGGGAATGGCGAGCAGTACTTC,CASSFPGNGEQYF,TRBJ2-7,NA,TRBV28,NA
TGCAGCGTGAAGGGTGGAAGCCGGGGCACTGAAGCTTTCTTT,CSVKGGSRGTEAFF,TRBJ1-1,NA,TRBV29-1,few
TGTGCCAGCAGCTCCGAGACTAGTAGTGAGCAGTACTTC,CASSSETSSEQYF,TRBJ2-7,NA,TRBV5-4,NA
TGTGCCAGCAGCCTCGGACAGGGGGGTCCCCACGAGCAGTACTTC,CASSLGQGGPHEQYF,TRBJ2-7,TRBD1,TRBV14,few
TGTGCCAGCAGCAAATATGTGGGCTTGAACACTGAAGCTTTCTTT,CASSKYVGLNTEAFF,TRBJ1-1,NA,TRBV21-1,few
TGTGCCTGGAGTAAACTAGCGGGAGGCCATAGCACAGATACGCAGTATTTT,CAWSKLAGGHSTDTQYF,TRBJ2-3,TRBD2,TRBV30,few
TGTGCCACCAGCGGGTTCTTGAGTGGCGGAGAAGCTTTCTTT,CATSGFLSGGEAFF,TRBJ1-1,NA,TRBV15,NA
TGCGCCAGCAGCTTAGGGGCCTCCACCTACGAGCAGTACTTC,CASSLGASTYEQYF,TRBJ2-7,NA,TRBV5-1,NA
TGTGCCAGCAGCCAATTGTTCACTGAAGCTTTCTTT,CASSQLFTEAFF,TRBJ1-1,NA,TRBV28,few
TGTGCCAGCAGCCCCCTTGCGGTGGGGGCCCAAGAGACCCAGTACTTC,CASSPLAVGAQETQYF,TRBJ2-5,NA,TRBV6-6,few
TGTGCCAGCAGTTTTGCGGGGGCAGGGGCTAATGAAAAACTGTTTTTT,CASSFAGAGANEKLFF,TRBJ1-4,NA,TRBV28,few
TGCGCCAGCAGCTTTTCTCCTAGCGGGGAGGGAGAGACCCAGTACTTC,CASSFSPSGEGETQYF,TRBJ2-5,TRBD2,TRBV5-1,NA
TGTGCCAGCAGCCCCCCGGGCGGGAGGTCCTACGAGCAGTACTTC,CASSPPGGRSYEQYF,TRBJ2-7,TRBD2,TRBV7-2,NA
TGTGCCAGCAGTCACAGACAGGGGAAATACAATGAGCAGTTCTTC,CASSHRQGKYNEQFF,TRBJ2-1,TRBD1,TRBV28,NA
TGTGCCTGGAGTTCGGGGGTAAATGAAAAACTGTTTTTT,CAWSSGVNEKLFF,TRBJ1-4,NA,TRBV30,NA
TGTGCCAGCACCCCGTCTAGCGGGGGGGCAGATACGCAGTATTTT,CASTPSSGGADTQYF,TRBJ2-3,TRBD2,TRBV2,NA
TGTGCCAGCAGCCAAGATGTGCGCGGGACTAACAATGAGCAGTTCTTC,CASSQDVRGTNNEQFF,TRBJ2-1,TRBD2,TRBV14,few
TGCGCCAGCAGCCTCGGACGGGGGGAGCTGAGCTATGGCTACACCTTC,CASSLGRGELSYGYTF,TRBJ1-2,NA,TRBV4-3,many
TGCGCCAGCACTAGCGGGGGGCGAAACACAGATACGCAGTATTTT,CASTSGGRNTDTQYF,TRBJ2-3,TRBD2,TRBV5-1,few
TGTGCCAGTAGCCCGACCGGGACAGGGCTCTCTGGGGCCAACGTCCTGACTTTC,CASSPTGTGLSGANVLTF,TRBJ2-6,TRBD1,TRBV19,NA
TGTGCCAGCAGTTATCAGGGCGCGAACACTGAAGCTTTCTTT,CASSYQGANTEAFF,TRBJ1-1,NA,TRBV6-6,NA
TGTGCCAGCAGTGATTGGGGGGGTCGTACCTACGAGCAGTACTTC,CASSDWGGRTYEQYF,TRBJ2-7,TRBD2,TRBV25-1,NA
TGTGCCAGCAGCTCCAACCCTGGACAGAAGGTCCACTTT,CASSSNPGQKVHF,TRBJ1-6,NA,TRBV7-8,few
TGTGCCAGTAGTATCCTCTGGACTAGCGGGGGGGCGAACACCGGGGAGCTGTTTTTT,CASSILWTSGGANTGELFF,TRBJ2-2,TRBD2,TRBV19,NA
TGTGCCAGCTCACTAGGACAGGAGAGCTACAATGAGCAGTTCTTC,CASSLGQESYNEQFF,TRBJ2-1,TRBD1,TRBV18,NA
TGTGCCAGCAGCTTCTCTAAACAAGAGACCCAGTACTTC,CASSFSKQETQYF,TRBJ2-5,NA,TRBV7-2,NA
TGTGCCAGCAGCTCAGCGGCCCTCGCAGATACGCAGTATTTT,CASSSAALADTQYF,TRBJ2-3,NA,TRBV5-4,few
TGTGCCAGTAGTATTTACAGGGAGCCCCAAAATCAGCCCCAGCATTTT,CASSIYREPQNQPQHF,TRBJ1-5,NA,TRBV19,NA
TGTGCCAGCAGAAGTCTCTCGGGACATATCAATCAGCCCCAGCATTTT,CASRSLSGHINQPQHF,TRBJ1-5,NA,TRBV28,few
TGCGCCAGCAGCTCTCAGGGGATGCGCGAGCAGTACTTC,CASSSQGMREQYF,TRBJ2-7,NA,TRBV5-1,NA